These 31 T cell receptor beta chains were all obtained from the same sample, sequenced in a study of identical twins. MiXCR, run by TCRdb on the 5' RACE reads, gives a single entry per CDR3 protein. The table records around 960,000 distinct CDR3 sequences, 10% to 15% of them present only once. This sample was shared with a second study, whose subject was yellow fever vaccine responses in identical twins.

The sample comprised PBMCs. All receptors derive from a woman aged 18 to 35 in good health.

This chain joins TRBV19 and TRBJ2-1; 7 bases map to TRBD2. The ends lost 3 bases at V and 5 bases at J; junction bases unmatched: 7. Germline V gene lookup returns CDR1 LNHDA and CDR2 SQIVND (reference sequence). This CDR3 has 15 amino acids. CDR3 coding DNA: TGTGCCAGTAGTATCGCCAGCGGGGCTAACAATGAGCAGTTCTTC. Amino acid sequence: CASSIASGANNEQFF.

V and J are TRBV3-1 and TRBJ2-3, with D tentatively TRBD1 (5 bases). This CDR3 region has 16 residues. V dropped 0 bases and J dropped 1 base, with 11 bases sitting between them. Germline V gene sequence: CDR1 LGHDT, CDR2 YNNKEL (reference sequence). The CDR3 DNA follows: TGTGCCAGCAGCCAAGAAGCGACAGAAGGCACAGATACGCAGTATTTT. The encoded protein is CASSQEATEGTDTQYF.

This clonotype has just a few counts. This sequence joins TRBV11-2 and TRBJ2-1; D uncertain. The CDR3 has 11 amino acids. Germline V lookup: CDR1 SGHAT, CDR2 FQNNGV. V lost 2 bases and J 12 bases, leaving 8 bases between the germline ends. The CDR3 is CASSLHEAQFF. The CDR3 DNA reads TGTGCCAGCAGCTTACACGAGGCGCAGTTCTTC.

Only a few counts were recorded for this clonotype. The genes are TRBV12-3 or TRBV12-4 and TRBJ2-5; 9 nucleotides align to TRBD2. V was clipped by 5 bases and J by 4 bases; unmatched bases: 8. The length of the CDR3 is 15 residues. This CDR3 reads CASSPWTSVGETQYF. The CDR3 bases are TGTGCCAGCAGTCCCTGGACTAGCGTAGGAGAGACCCAGTACTTC.

This clonotype was seen more than once but under ten times. The chain has TRBV4-1 and TRBJ2-3; 8 nucleotides match TRBD2. J was trimmed by 6 bases and V by 2 bases; bases with no gene match: 13. The germline V gene has CDR1 MGHRA and CDR2 YSYEKL. The CDR3 runs 17 residues. CDR3 sequence reads: CASSQLAGTRLSDTQYF. The CDR3 bases are TGCGCCAGCAGCCAATTAGCGGGGACCCGCCTTTCCGATACGCAGTATTTT.

This clonotype was seen a few times. The CDR3 DNA sequence: TGTGCCAGCAGATCAGGGGCTGGGGCCAACGTCCTGACTTTC. Protein sequence: CASRSGAGANVLTF. The rearrangement uses TRBV28 and TRBJ2-6; D might be TRBD1 (6 bases). In germline, CDR1 is MDHEN, CDR2 SYDVKM. V lost 6 bases to trimming and J lost 2 bases, with 8 bases between them. The CDR3 runs to 14 residues.

CDR3 DNA: TGTGCCAGCAGCACCCGCCCAGCGCCCCAAGGGAAACAAGAGACCCAGTACTTC. Its protein is CASSTRPAPQGKQETQYF. The chain uses TRBV7-6 and TRBJ2-5; D is undetermined. Between the trimmed V and J ends, which lost 5 bases and 2 bases, there was a span of 24 bases. This CDR3 is built from 18 residues. Germline CDR1 is SGHVS and CDR2 is FNYEAQ.

The genes are TRBV3-1 and TRBJ2-1; possible D gene TRBD2, 6 bases. The CDR3 runs to 17 residues. Trimming removed 0 bases from V and 4 bases from J, with 16 bases in between. Per germline, CDR1 LGHDT and CDR2 YNNKEL (reference sequence). The CDR3 loop is CASSQDGWGLVYNEQFF. CDR3 nucleotides: TGTGCCAGCAGCCAAGATGGCTGGGGACTCGTATACAATGAGCAGTTCTTC.

This clonotype showed up many times. V gene TRBV6-5 combines with J gene TRBJ2-3; 10 bases line up with TRBD2. Germline-derived CDR1 and CDR2 are MNHEY and SVGAGI. Trimming cost V 1 base and J 1 base; bases outside gene matches: 2. The CDR3 consists of 16 residues. The CDR3 is CASSYYGTSGTDTQYF. CDR3 in DNA: TGTGCCAGCAGTTACTATGGGACTAGCGGCACAGATACGCAGTATTTT.

This sequence joins TRBV6-1 and TRBJ1-6; TRBD1 aligns across 7 bases. The CDR3 loop spans 14 amino acids. V trimming: 5 bases; J trimming: 6 bases; junction bases outside the gene matches: 4. Germline loops: CDR1 MNHNS, CDR2 SASEGT. The CDR3 region has the DNA TGTGCCAGCAGTCAGACAGGGAGTAATTCACCCCTCCACTTT. It is translated as CASSQTGSNSPLHF.

This clonotype occurred a few times. This CDR3 reads CAISARTDYEQYV. The CDR3 nucleotides read TGTGCCATCAGCGCCCGGACAGACTACGAGCAGTACGTC. V usage is TRBV10-3 and J usage is TRBJ2-7, with D possibly TRBD1 on 6 matching bases. The CDR3 consists of 13 residues. V lost 6 bases to trimming and J lost 3 bases, with 12 bases between them. Germline CDR1 ENHRY, CDR2 SYGVKD.

In this sample, this clonotype turned up a few times. The chain uses TRBV7-9 and TRBJ2-7; D is unclear. V gave up 3 bases and J gave up 2 bases, with 5 bases separating them. Germline V lookup: CDR1 SEHNR, CDR2 FQNEAQ (reference sequence). The CDR3 has 12 residues. In DNA form, the CDR3 reads TGTGCCAGCAGCTTTGTCCCCTACGAGCAGTACGTC. Its translation: CASSFVPYEQYV.

V is TRBV5-1 and J is TRBJ2-5, with 10 bases that match TRBD2. Germline CDR1 reads SGHRS; CDR2 reads YFSETQ. J gave up 1 base and V 5 bases, and 5 bases lay outside the gene matches. The CDR3 contains 15 residues. CDR3 in DNA: TGCGCCAGCAGGCGACTAGCGGGCCCCCAAGAGACCCAGTACTTC. This translates into CASRRLAGPQETQYF.

This clonotype was seen more than once but under ten times. V is TRBV7-6 and J is TRBJ2-3; D could derive from TRBD1 or TRBD2 (6 bases each). V gave up 0 bases and J gave up 0 bases, with 10 bases separating them. Looked up from germline, CDR1 is SGHVS and CDR2 is FNYEAQ. The CDR3 extends over 16 amino acids. The CDR3 loop reads CASSLATGASTDTQYF. Here the CDR3 DNA reads TGTGCCAGCAGCTTAGCGACGGGGGCTAGCACAGATACGCAGTATTTT.

A remark on this clonotype: Given a much more abundant clone one base away, this may be a read error. The genes are TRBV6-2 or TRBV6-3 and TRBJ1-1; D unclear. The V end was cut by 2 bases, the J end by 0 bases, with 4 bases between. Germline lookup yields CDR1 MNHEY and CDR2 SVGEGT. The CDR3 sequence is 13 residues long. CDR3 coding DNA: TGTGCCAGCAGTTACCTGATGAACACTGAAGCTTTCTTT. Translated: CASSYLMNTEAFF.

The chain carries TRBV3-1 and TRBJ2-7; unclear D gene. The CDR3 spans 13 residues. Trimming removed 3 bases from V and 4 bases from J, with 10 bases in between. CDR1 is LGHDT, CDR2 YNNKEL, per germline (reference sequence). This CDR3 is CASSQTRRYEQYF. The DNA of the CDR3 is TGTGCCAGCAGCCAGACAAGACGGTACGAGCAGTACTTC.

In its sample, this clonotype was seen a few times. The chain combines TRBV7-9 with TRBJ2-1; D is possibly TRBD2 (6 bases). CDR3 length: 16 residues. Germline CDR1 reads SEHNR; CDR2 reads FQNEAQ (reference sequence). The V gene lost 6 bases and the J gene lost 7 bases, with 22 bases spanning the gap. This CDR3 is CASSGGGEDLRNEQFF. As DNA, the CDR3 is TGTGCCAGCAGTGGTGGCGGGGAGGATTTAAGAAATGAGCAGTTCTTC.

This clonotype was picked up many times. The genes are TRBV4-1 and TRBJ2-5; 8 bases agree with TRBD1. The CDR3 has 14 amino acids. Losses at the gene ends were 7 bases for V and 2 bases for J; bases not matched to a gene: 6. The germline gives CDR1 MGHRA, CDR2 YSYEKL. The CDR3 DNA sequence: TGCGCCAGCAACCCTGGGACAGGACAAGAGACCCAGTACTTC. Encoded protein: CASNPGTGQETQYF.

This clonotype was seen ten or more times. This chain links TRBV4-1 with TRBJ1-1; no definite D call. This CDR3 comprises 13 residues. Germline lookup yields CDR1 MGHRA and CDR2 YSYEKL. V was clipped by 0 bases and J by 5 bases, with 7 bases between them. The CDR3 DNA reads as TGCGCCAGCAGCCAAGATACGGGAACTGAAGCTTTCTTT. Protein sequence: CASSQDTGTEAFF.

This clonotype was found many times. This sequence joins TRBV7-9 and TRBJ2-1; TRBD1 aligns across 9 bases. J was trimmed by 6 bases and V by 7 bases; bases with no gene match: 7. This CDR3 has 14 residues. Germline CDR1 SEHNR, CDR2 FQNEAQ (reference sequence). The CDR3: CASTQGTGFNEQFF. The CDR3 region has the DNA TGTGCCAGCACCCAAGGGACAGGGTTCAATGAGCAGTTCTTC.

A few counts support this clonotype. This rearrangement joins TRBV20-1 to TRBJ1-2, with D perhaps matching TRBD1 (5 bases). The V gene's germline CDR1 is DFQATT and CDR2 SNEGSKA (reference sequence). The ends were cut back, 0 bases at V and 4 bases at J, with 18 bases in the middle. This CDR3 is built from 16 residues. The CDR3 reads CSARDPRASEIYGYTF. The CDR3 DNA is TGCAGTGCTAGAGATCCCAGGGCCTCGGAGATCTATGGCTACACCTTC.

In this sample, this clonotype turned up many times. The gene calls are TRBV7-3 and TRBJ2-2; TRBD2 aligns across 15 bases. The CDR3 covers 16 residues. Germline V lookup: CDR1 SGHTA, CDR2 FQGTGA. V trimming: 4 bases; J trimming: 7 bases; junction bases outside the gene matches: 4. In DNA form, the CDR3 reads TGTGCCAGCAGCTCGGGACTAGCGGGAGGTATCGGGGAGCTGTTTTTT. It translates to CASSSGLAGGIGELFF.

In its sample, this clonotype was seen a few times. This rearrangement joins TRBV21-1 to TRBJ2-3; TRBD1 is taken as the D call from the table, unchecked against the DNA. TRBV21-1 is given as a pseudogene. This CDR3 has 19 residues. CDR3 nucleotide sequence: TGTGCCAGCAGCAAAAGACGCCCTGTAACCACTTCTAGCACAGATACGCAGTATTTT. As protein: CASSKRRPVTTSSTDTQYF.

As regards this clonotype: With a much larger clone just one base away, this may be a read error. The chain employs TRBV6-5 and TRBJ2-1, with D unclear. CDR1 and CDR2 (germline): MNHEY, SVGAGI. The CDR3 contains 18 residues. Deletions cut 0 bases from V and 0 bases from J, with 15 bases between. The CDR3 loop reads CASSYSLAAPGSYNEQFF. The CDR3 coding sequence is TGTGCCAGCAGTTACTCATTGGCGGCACCGGGCTCCTACAATGAGCAGTTCTTC.

This rearrangement joins TRBV20-1 to TRBJ2-1; D remains unclear. Trimming removed 7 bases from V and 3 bases from J, with 19 bases in between. The CDR3 is 15 residues long. In germline, CDR1 is DFQATT, CDR2 SNEGSKA (reference sequence). CDR3 sequence reads: CSVEVVEDRYNEQFF. CDR3 nucleotides: TGCAGTGTTGAAGTCGTAGAGGATCGCTACAATGAGCAGTTCTTC.

A few counts support this clonotype. The chain has TRBV20-1 and TRBJ2-7, with 7 nucleotides matching TRBD1. CDR3 length equals 14 residues. Germline V gene lookup returns CDR1 DFQATT and CDR2 SNEGSKA (reference sequence). V shed 2 bases, J shed 7 bases, and the junction held 11 bases outside the gene matches. CDR3 DNA sequence: TGCAGTGCTAGACGGACAGGAGAGGTTTTGGAGCAGTACTTC. Translation gives CSARRTGEVLEQYF.

J is TRBJ2-2 and V is TRBV12-3 or TRBV12-4; 8 bases are shared with TRBD1. Germline trimming cut 2 bases from V and 1 base from J; bases unmatched to any gene: 6. This CDR3 is 17 amino acids long. This CDR3 reads CASSLIAGTGNTGELFF. CDR3 bases: TGTGCCAGCAGTTTAATCGCCGGGACAGGGAACACCGGGGAGCTGTTTTTT.

This clonotype was seen at least ten times. This chain uses TRBV6-2 or TRBV6-3 with TRBJ1-1, with D tentatively TRBD1 (5 bases). The CDR3 is made up of 13 amino acids. The V gene lost 6 bases and the J gene lost 4 bases, with 12 bases spanning the gap. The germline V gene encodes CDR1 MNHEY and CDR2 SVGEGT. CDR3 sequence (DNA): TGTGCCAGCAGGCAAGCAGGGTTCACTGAAGCTTTCTTT. Its protein is CASRQAGFTEAFF.

The chain has TRBV20-1 and TRBJ2-7, with 7 bases that match TRBD2. CDR3 length: 16 residues. Trimming removed 0 bases from V and 1 base from J; junction bases left unmatched: 9. CDR1 is DFQATT, CDR2 SNEGSKA, per germline (reference sequence). The CDR3: CSAREEPSGLSYEQYV. CDR3 in DNA: TGCAGTGCTAGAGAAGAACCTAGCGGCCTGTCCTACGAGCAGTACGTC.

The V and J genes are TRBV20-1 and TRBJ2-3; 10 nucleotides line up with TRBD2. The CDR3 spans 15 residues. CDR1 DFQATT and CDR2 SNEGSKA come from the germline V gene (reference sequence). V lost 0 bases and J lost 7; bases outside the gene matches: 7. This CDR3 reads CSARDAAGGLYTQYF. The CDR3 DNA reads as TGCAGTGCTAGAGATGCAGCGGGGGGGCTGTATACGCAGTATTTT.

This clonotype was found a few times. CDR3 protein: CASSQGYLYNDEQFF. Written as DNA, the CDR3 is TGCGCCAGCAGCCAAGGTTACCTTTACAACGATGAGCAGTTCTTC. The V gene is TRBV4-1, the J gene TRBJ2-1; D gene unclear. This CDR3 is 15 amino acids long. CDR1 is MGHRA, CDR2 YSYEKL, per germline. The V end was cut by 1 base, the J end by 8 bases, with 15 bases between.